This T cell receptor beta chain comes out of a study of blood T cell repertoires in COVID-19 (dated by TCRdb to 2020 to 2022). As for the study more broadly: Collaborator samples came from the United States, Italy and Spain and covered acute and convalescent phases of COVID-19. The samples were drawn from the first 160 participants of the ongoing ImmuneRACE study and from 950 to 1,500 subjects provided by 6 global collaborators. Where available, HLA class I and class II types were obtained from metadata supplied by the sample provider rather than from assay-based typing. The material from the prospective study consisted of cDNA or gDNA derived from T cells, B-cell-depleted T cells, or PBMCs. Subjects who had been exposed to COVID-19, were actively infected with it, or had recovered from it provided the deeply sampled blood TCRbeta repertoires that made up the dataset. The repertoires were released in a freely available public database intended as a resource for research on the immune response to SARS-CoV-2. Nearly every sample came with metadata listing a de-identified subject ID, COVID-19 status, age in years and sex. The investigation overall reported the following: The amount of clinical and demographic metadata varied by source and participant and was provided uncurated.

In regard to this clone: Its antigen specificity is not known. There are no base qualities to consult, and no much larger clone falls within one base.

From the cysteine up to the phenylalanine, the CDR3 has a length of 14 residues. Here the CDR3 DNA is all that survives: 42 bases in frame from base 1. In the germline V gene (reference sequence), CDR1 corresponds to SEHNR and CDR2 to FQNEAQ. V is pared back by 2 bases and J by 6 bases, with 11 bases lying between the germline termini. Participants in the prospective study were enrolled through a virtual design, were aged roughly 18 to 95 years, and lived in about 25 United States geographic areas. To assign participants to cohorts, the prospective study relied on clinical history that participants themselves reported in a screening survey and a study questionnaire. ImmuneRACE Cohort 3 recovered participants were defined by two consecutive negative NP/OP PCR tests, healthcare professional clearance, or symptom resolution. In the prospective study, whole blood, serum and a nasopharyngeal or oropharyngeal swab were collected from each participant by mobile phlebotomists. Additional blood draws and questionnaires over an approximately two-month period could optionally be provided by prospective study participants. Before DNA extraction, prospective study blood samples were shipped either frozen or at room temperature.

TCRbeta CDR3 regions were amplified from genomic DNA by means of the immunoSEQ Assay, a bias-controlled multiplex PCR. The authors processed their data as follows. The number of nucleated cells in each sample was estimated from the amplification of reference gene primers within the assay. Sequence reads were collapsed and filtered to measure the absolute abundance of every unique TCRbeta CDR3 rearrangement. For each sample, productive Simpson clonality was calculated by taking the square root of Simpson's diversity index across productive rearrangements. Held by TCRdb, this immuneACCESS table contains in-frame sequences only and omits some clones. Under half of the omission traces to an unresolved V gene where checked; the cause of the rest is unknown. V, J and clone size derive from that table, while D and trimming were established from the DNA sequence. Counted in this sample were around 250,000 clones; approximately 83% of them appeared once. Of the sample, around 2% is held by the ten largest clones.

The rearrangement combines TRBV7-9 with TRBJ2-1, and possibly TRBD2, on 5 matching bases. The clonotype comes from a woman in her forties or fifties who had recovered from COVID-19. The specimen sequenced was PBMCs or T cells enriched from blood (not recorded which). The sequence in DNA is TGTGCCAGCAGCTTATCCTCTAGCTCCAATGAGCAGTTCTTC. Its coded protein is CASSLSSSSNEQFF.